This T cell receptor (beta chain) is from a study of blood T cell repertoires in COVID-19. The CDR3 runs 13 residues. The V and J ends lost 2 bases and 6 bases respectively, with 10 bases between them. In germline, CDR1 is MNHEY, CDR2 SVGAGI. Libraries were prepared by immunoSEQ multiplex PCR; TCRdb keeps only in-frame clonotypes and omits some of them. The sample yields about 200,000 clones, 87% seen once. The TCR comes from a man aged 35-49 years with active or convalescent COVID-19. V and J are TRBV6-5 and TRBJ1-2; TRBD1 might be the D (5 bases). The sample consisted of peripheral blood. The CDR3: CASSYDRLNGYTF. The CDR3 bases are TGTGCCAGCAGTTACGACAGATTAAATGGCTACACCTTC.